The rows below give T cell receptor beta chains drawn from one sample of a study of OX40 agonist ivuxolimab in advanced cancers. Using immunoSEQ multiplex PCR, the repertoire was profiled, and TCRdb retains in-frame clones only, with some absent. The sample has some 65,000 clones, roughly 87% seen once. The specimen comprised CD4+ or CD8+ T cells sorted from blood, sampled in a trial of the OX40 agonist ivuxolimab. Source of these receptors: an adult with an advanced solid tumor such as melanoma, head and neck, liver or kidney cancer. CDR3s include the opening cysteine and the closing phenylalanine or tryptophan. A D gene is named only where the DNA matches it firmly. A clone size is listed for some rows: how often the clone was seen (once, few, many), or a class if it is expanded.

>TRBJ2-7|-|-|TRBV28
CASLRGAPSYEQYF
TGTGCCAGTCTGAGGGGGGCTCCTTCCTACGAGCAGTACTTC
>TRBJ2-7|-|-|TRBV7-9
CASSLGSVSSYEQYF
TGTGCCAGCAGCTTAGGCAGCGTTAGCTCCTACGAGCAGTACTTC
>TRBJ2-7|-|TRBD1|TRBV19
CASSIDLGQSYEQYF
TGTGCCAGTAGTATAGATTTGGGACAGAGCTACGAGCAGTACTTC
>TRBJ2-5|-|TRBD2|TRBV9
CASSEGLAAQETQYF
TGTGCCAGCAGTGAAGGACTAGCGGCTCAAGAGACCCAGTACTTC
>TRBJ1-1|-|-|TRBV7-2
CASSFSHQNTEAFF
TGTGCCAGCAGCTTTTCACACCAGAACACTGAAGCTTTCTTT
>TRBJ2-2|-|-|TRBV5-1
CASSPGTLGVTGELFF
TGCGCCAGCAGCCCCGGGACACTTGGCGTGACCGGGGAGCTGTTTTTT
>TRBJ1-4|-|TRBD1|TRBV11-2
CASSLTTGGFEKLFF
TGTGCCAGCAGCCTCACGACAGGGGGCTTTGAAAAACTGTTTTTT
>TRBJ1-3|-|TRBD1|TRBV14
CASSSPGQGRIYGSGNTIYF
TGTGCCAGCAGCTCGCCGGGACAGGGAAGGATCTACGGCTCTGGAAACACCATATATTTT
>TRBJ2-1|-|TRBD2|TRBV6-5
CASSSSSGSRGNEQFF
TGTGCCAGCAGTTCCAGCAGCGGGAGCCGGGGGAATGAGCAGTTCTTC
>TRBJ1-5|-|-|TRBV28
CASSFRGIQPQHF
TGTGCCAGCAGTTTCCGGGGGATCCAGCCCCAGCATTTT
>TRBJ1-2|-|-|TRBV14
CASSPGNYGYTF
TGTGCCAGCAGCCCAGGGAACTATGGCTACACCTTC
>TRBJ2-5|-|-|TRBV7-9
CASSRALQETQYF
TGTGCCAGCAGCCGAGCCCTCCAAGAGACCCAGTACTTC
>TRBJ2-1|-|TRBD1|TRBV6-4
CASSGGQYNEQFF
TGTGCCAGCAGTGGGGGACAGTACAATGAGCAGTTCTTC
>TRBJ2-3|-|-|TRBV14
CASSQVARTDTQYF
TGTGCCAGCAGCCAAGTAGCTCGGACAGATACGCAGTATTTT
>TRBJ1-1|once|-|TRBV28
CASSFYTEAFF
TGTGCCAGCAGTTTCTACACTGAAGCTTTCTTT
>TRBJ2-1|-|TRBD2|TRBV19
CASKRGFGNEQFF
TGTGCCAGTAAGCGGGGATTTGGCAATGAGCAGTTCTTC
>TRBJ1-3|-|-|TRBV4-2
CASTRSGNTIYF
TGTGCCAGTACCAGGTCCGGAAACACCATATATTTT
>TRBJ1-1|-|TRBD1|TRBV28
CASSSLDRGGTEAFF
TGTGCCAGCAGTTCGCTGGACAGGGGCGGCACTGAAGCTTTCTTT
>TRBJ2-2|-|TRBD1|TRBV28
CASSFKTGITGELFF
TGTGCCAGCAGTTTCAAGACAGGGATCACCGGGGAGCTGTTTTTT
>TRBJ1-1|-|-|TRBV29-1
CSVDEGQNTEAFF
TGCAGCGTTGATGAGGGTCAGAACACTGAAGCTTTCTTT
>TRBJ2-3|-|TRBD1|TRBV11-1
CASSWGQTDTQYF
TGTGCCAGCAGCTGGGGACAGACAGATACGCAGTATTTT
>TRBJ2-7|few|-|TRBV14
CASSPETGTSLKREQYF
TGTGCCAGCAGCCCGGAAACGGGGACGAGCCTAAAACGCGAGCAGTACTTC
>TRBJ2-5|-|TRBD1|TRBV18
CASSPGTGTNQETQYF
TGTGCCAGCTCACCAGGGACAGGGACTAACCAAGAGACCCAGTACTTC
>TRBJ1-2|-|-|TRBV2
CASSQRTSSNYGYTF
TGTGCCAGCAGCCAACGGACATCCTCTAACTATGGCTACACCTTC
>TRBJ1-5|-|-|TRBV28
CASSLSGPSNQPQHF
TGTGCCAGCAGTTTATCGGGACCGAGCAATCAGCCCCAGCATTTT
>TRBJ2-1|-|-|TRBV12-5
CASGPAGSDEQFF
TGTGCTAGTGGTCCTGCGGGAAGCGATGAGCAGTTCTTC
>TRBJ2-7|-|TRBD2|TRBV9
CASSPGGQPYEQYF
TGTGCCAGCAGCCCGGGGGGTCAGCCATACGAGCAGTACTTC
>TRBJ2-7|-|-|TRBV6-5
CASSPAFRGEQYF
TGTGCCAGCAGTCCCGCCTTTCGCGGCGAGCAGTACTTC
>TRBJ2-1|-|TRBD2|TRBV5-1
CASSLGGGRDNEQFF
TGCGCCAGCAGCTTGGGGGGGGGTAGGGACAATGAGCAGTTCTTC